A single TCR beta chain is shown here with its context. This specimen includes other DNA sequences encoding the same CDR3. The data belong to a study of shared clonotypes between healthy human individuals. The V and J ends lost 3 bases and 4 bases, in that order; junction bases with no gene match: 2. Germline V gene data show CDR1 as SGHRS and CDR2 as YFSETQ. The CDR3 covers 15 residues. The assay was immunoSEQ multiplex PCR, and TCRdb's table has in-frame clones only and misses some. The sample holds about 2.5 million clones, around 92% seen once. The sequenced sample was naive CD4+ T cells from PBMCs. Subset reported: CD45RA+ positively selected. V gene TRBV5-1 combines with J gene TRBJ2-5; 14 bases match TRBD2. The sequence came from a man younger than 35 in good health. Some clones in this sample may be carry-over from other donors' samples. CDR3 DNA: TGCGCCAGCAGCTCGGGACTAGCGGGAGTAGAGACCCAGTACTTC. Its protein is CASSSGLAGVETQYF. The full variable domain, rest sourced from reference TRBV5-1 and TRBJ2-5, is KAGVTQTPRYLIKTRGQQVTLSCSPISGHRSVSWYQQTPGQGLQFLFEYFSETQRNKGNFPGRFSGRQFSNSRSEMNVSTLELGDSALYLCASSSGLAGVETQYFGPGTRLLVL.